Presented here are 20 T cell receptor beta chains from one specimen sequenced in a study of regulatory T cells in long-lasting Graves disease. The time point was: persistent/refractory GD, antithyroid drugs over 5 years with positive TRAb. There was RNA extracted from PBMCs, and the TCR library was made from it. According to the study, TCR beta libraries were built with iRepertoire HTBI primers and CDR3-region Arm-PCR. TCRdb used MiXCR to reprocess the multiplex PCR reads, holding one entry per CDR3 protein. Seen here are about 400,000 distinct CDR3 sequences, less than 25% observed once, and the top ten hold less than 25%. Sequenced here: peripheral blood mononuclear cells (PBMCs), sampled when the disease was refractory, from a patient treated with antithyroid drugs. These receptors all stem from a female donor with Graves disease.

This clonotype has a count of ten or more. The genes are TRBV18 and TRBJ2-5; the match to TRBD2 covers 7 bases. CDR1 KGHSH and CDR2 LQKENI come from the germline V gene. Unmatched junction bases numbered 6, after V lost 1 base and J lost 1 base. CDR3 length equals 16 residues. Written as DNA, the CDR3 is TGTGCCAGCTCACCACTTCGGCGGGAGATCCAAGAGACCCAGTACTTC. Its translation is CASSPLRREIQETQYF.

This clonotype was counted a few times. This chain joins TRBV2 and TRBJ2-1; the match to TRBD2 covers 11 bases. J gave up 9 bases and V 4 bases, and 8 bases lay outside the gene matches. The CDR3 is made up of 15 amino acids. CDR1 is SNHLY, CDR2 FYNNEI, per germline. CDR3 sequence reads: CASSASLAGGAEQFF. CDR3 DNA: TGTGCCAGCAGTGCTTCGCTAGCGGGAGGTGCTGAGCAGTTCTTC.

This clonotype was counted at least ten times. This chain uses TRBV30 with TRBJ1-2, with D possibly being TRBD1 (5 bases). The V gene's germline CDR1 is GTSNPN and CDR2 SVGIG (reference sequence). V was cut by 3 bases and J by 4 bases, with 15 bases left in between. The CDR3 has 14 amino acids. CDR3 residues: CAWSAIEDTYGYTF. The DNA for the CDR3 is TGTGCCTGGAGCGCAATAGAGGACACCTATGGCTACACCTTC.

This clonotype has just one count. J is TRBJ2-1 and V is TRBV24-1; 7 bases match TRBD2. The length of the CDR3 is 10 residues. The V and J ends lost 9 bases and 15 bases, in that order; junction bases with no gene match: 7. CDR1 is KGHDR, CDR2 SFDVKD, per germline. The CDR3 loop is CATAGDKWFF. CDR3 sequence (DNA): TGTGCCACCGCGGGAGATAAGTGGTTCTTC.

This clonotype was seen repeatedly, ten times or more. In nucleotides, the CDR3 is TGTGCCAGCAGTATAGAACTAGCGGTTTCCTACGAGCAGTACTTC. Its protein is CASSIELAVSYEQYF. The rearrangement uses TRBV11-2 and TRBJ2-7; TRBD2 aligns across 8 bases. The junction had 8 bases not matched to a gene; V was cut back by 6 bases and J by 1 base. Germline assignment: CDR1 SGHAT and CDR2 FQNNGV. CDR3 size: 15 residues.

About this clonotype itself: This could be a read error, since a much larger clone is one nucleotide away. J is TRBJ2-2 and V is TRBV6-5, with unresolved D. The CDR3 is 18 amino acids. Germline CDR1 MNHEY, CDR2 SVGAGI. The V end lost 2 bases, the J end lost 7 bases, and 23 bases lay between the germline ends. The CDR3 protein is CASSYTPFGVRVDGELFF. In DNA form, the CDR3 reads TGTGCCAGCAGTTACACCCCTTTCGGTGTAAGGGTGGACGGGGAGCTGTTTTTT.

This clonotype was counted ten times or more. In DNA, the CDR3 is TGTGCCCTGGGACAGGGTGACTACGAGCAGTACTTC. Residues: CALGQGDYEQYF. The gene calls are TRBV30 and TRBJ2-7; 9 bases agree with TRBD1. CDR1 GTSNPN and CDR2 SVGIG come from the germline V gene (reference sequence). The CDR3 extends over 12 amino acids. The junction had 5 bases not matched to a gene; V was cut back by 8 bases and J by 3 bases.

The chain recombines TRBV15 with TRBJ1-4; TRBD1 is a possible D gene (6 bases). From germline, CDR1 is LNHNV and CDR2 YYDKDF (reference sequence). V was cut by 4 bases and J by 3 bases, with 18 bases left in between. The CDR3 loop spans 17 amino acids. The CDR3 spells CATSKSPNRVPNEKLFF. The CDR3 region has the DNA TGTGCCACCAGCAAAAGCCCCAACAGGGTTCCTAATGAAAAACTGTTTTTT.

This clonotype was observed a few times. The chain combines TRBV7-9 with TRBJ1-2, with D tentatively TRBD1 (5 bases). The CDR3 totals 14 residues. The germline gives CDR1 SEHNR, CDR2 FQNEAQ (reference sequence). V was cut by 3 bases and J by 2 bases, with 10 bases left in between. The CDR3 nucleotides read TGTGCCAGCAGCTTTGGGACGTCGAACTATGGCTACACCTTC. It specifies CASSFGTSNYGYTF.

The J gene is TRBJ2-1, the V gene TRBV6-2 or TRBV6-3; D might be TRBD2 (5 bases). V lost 10 bases and J lost 7, with 23 bases in between. Germline CDR1 and CDR2: MNHEY and SVGEGT. This CDR3 comprises 15 residues. CDR3 amino acids: CAITSGVGFLNEQFF. The DNA of the CDR3 is TGTGCCATAACCAGCGGTGTCGGATTTTTGAATGAGCAGTTCTTC.

This clonotype was counted a few times. The V call is TRBV28, the J call TRBJ1-1; 7 bases line up with TRBD1. Per the germline V gene, CDR1 is MDHEN and CDR2 is SYDVKM. The CDR3 covers 15 residues. The V segment lost 0 bases and the J segment 1 base; nucleotides outside the gene matches: 2. CDR3 sequence (DNA): TGTGCCAGCAGTTTATGGCGACAGGGGAACACTGAAGCTTTCTTT. It yields the protein CASSLWRQGNTEAFF. The variable domain in full, completed from reference TRBV28 and TRBJ1-1, reads DVKVTQSSRYLVKRTGEKVFLECVQDMDHENMFWYRQDPGLGLRLIYFSYDVKMKEKGDIPEGYSVSREKKERFSLILESASTNQTSMYLCASSLWRQGNTEAFFGQGTRLTVV.

This clonotype was detected ten times or more. This rearrangement joins TRBV11-2 to TRBJ1-1; D is unresolved. V lost 5 bases, J lost 1 base, and 8 bases lay in between. Germline assignment: CDR1 SGHAT and CDR2 FQNNGV. The CDR3 is 13 residues long. CDR3 amino acids: CASSLSWNTEAFF. CDR3 DNA sequence: TGTGCCAGCAGCCTCTCGTGGAACACTGAAGCTTTCTTT.

The chain carries TRBV4-3 and TRBJ2-5; 7 positions match TRBD2. J lost 5 bases, V lost 0 bases, and 15 bases had no gene match. Germline lookup yields CDR1 LGHNA and CDR2 YSLEER. The CDR3 has 18 residues. This chain's CDR3 is CASSQDHSGGAGGETQYF. DNA of the CDR3: TGCGCCAGCAGCCAAGATCATTCGGGGGGAGCAGGCGGGGAGACCCAGTACTTC.

About this clonotype: Mismatch with germline at one junction end may stem from a read error. The chain carries TRBV28 and TRBJ2-4, with D perhaps matching TRBD2 (5 bases). This CDR3 is 11 amino acids long. Germline V gene data show CDR1 as MDHEN and CDR2 as SYDVKM. The CDR3 protein is CASILTAGLNF. CDR3 DNA: TGTGCCAGCATTTTAACCGCCGGACTGAACTTC. Full variable domain (outside the CDR3, taken from reference TRBV28 and TRBJ2-4): DVKVTQSSRYLVKRTGEKVFLECVQDMDHENMFWYRQDPGLGLRLIYFSYDVKMKEKGDIPEGYSVSREKKERFSLILESASTNQTSMYLCASILTAGLNFGAGTRLSVL.

This chain joins TRBV29-1 and TRBJ2-5, with D hard to call. CDR3 length equals 14 residues. V lost 6 bases, J lost 2 bases, and 16 bases lay in between. Germline V gene lookup returns CDR1 SQVTM and CDR2 ANQGSEA. CDR3 DNA: TGCAGCGTCCAAAGTCCCCTAATACAAGAGACCCAGTACTTC. Amino acids: CSVQSPLIQETQYF.

Of note for this clonotype: A much larger clone differs by one base, so this may be a read error. The rearrangement links TRBV6-2 or TRBV6-3 to TRBJ2-7, with 8 bases identical to TRBD1. The CDR3 is 15 residues long. CDR1 and CDR2 from the germline V gene are MNHEY and SVGEGT. The junction had 13 bases not matched to a gene; V was cut back by 6 bases and J by 6 bases. CDR3 protein: CASRSDRAHPCEQYF. In DNA form, the CDR3 reads TGTGCCAGCAGGTCGGACAGGGCCCATCCCTGCGAGCAGTACTTC.

This clonotype was counted at least ten times. The V and J genes are TRBV20-1 and TRBJ2-5; D is perhaps TRBD2 (6 bases). V dropped 2 bases and J dropped 1 base, with 17 bases sitting between them. The germline V gene encodes CDR1 DFQATT and CDR2 SNEGSKA (reference sequence). The CDR3 runs to 16 residues. The DNA of the CDR3 is TGCAGTGCTAGACGTACCTCGCGGGGACCCCAAGAGACCCAGTACTTC. This gives the protein CSARRTSRGPQETQYF.

On this clonotype: Likely a read error: the CDR3 ends without its conserved phenylalanine or tryptophan. This chain connects TRBV11-3 to TRBJ1-1; D not certain. Trimming cost V 3 bases and J 10 bases, with 12 bases left between them. In germline, CDR1 is SGHNT, CDR2 YENEEA. The CDR3 contains 12 residues. The CDR3 loop is CASSLTSKSAFL. The CDR3 bases are TGTGCCAGCAGCTTGACGAGTAAGTCAGCTTTCCTT.

This clonotype was detected a few times. The rearrangement links TRBV25-1 to TRBJ2-7; maybe TRBD1 (5 bases). The CDR3 spans 14 residues. Trimming took 2 bases from V and 2 from J, leaving 10 bases between them. In germline, CDR1 is MGHDK, CDR2 SYGVNS. CDR3 in DNA: TGTGCCAGCAGTGAAACGACAGTTCCCTACGAGCAGTACTTC. It is translated as CASSETTVPYEQYF.

The chain is built from TRBV6-1 and TRBJ2-7; perhaps TRBD2 as D (6 bases). The V and J ends lost 5 bases and 5 bases respectively, with 19 bases between them. The CDR3 has 15 residues. Germline CDR1 is MNHNS and CDR2 is SASEGT. CDR3 in amino acids: CASSPFPGGIHEQYF. CDR3 nucleotides: TGTGCCAGCAGTCCCTTCCCTGGGGGGATCCACGAGCAGTACTTC.